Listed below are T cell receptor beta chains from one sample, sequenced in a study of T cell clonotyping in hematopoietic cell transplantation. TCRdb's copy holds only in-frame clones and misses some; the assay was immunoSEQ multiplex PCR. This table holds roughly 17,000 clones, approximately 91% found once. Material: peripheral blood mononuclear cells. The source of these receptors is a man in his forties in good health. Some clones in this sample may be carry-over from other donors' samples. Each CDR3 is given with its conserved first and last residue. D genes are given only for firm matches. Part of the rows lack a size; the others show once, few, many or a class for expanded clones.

CDR3 DNA: TGTGCCAGCAGCTTGATGGGAGATACGCAGTATTTT
CDR3 protein: CASSLMGDTQYF
V gene: TRBV7-2
J gene: TRBJ2-3
clone size: -
D gene: -

CDR3 DNA: TGTGCCATCAGCGTACAACTAGCGGCTATAATTTACAATGAGCAGTTCTTC
CDR3 protein: CAISVQLAAIIYNEQFF
V gene: TRBV10-3
J gene: TRBJ2-1
clone size: -
D gene: TRBD2

CDR3 DNA: TGTGCCAGCAGGGACAGTGGTGCTAATGAAAAACTGTTTTTT
CDR3 protein: CASRDSGANEKLFF
V gene: TRBV6-6
J gene: TRBJ1-4
clone size: -
D gene: -

CDR3 DNA: TGTGCCAGCACGCCAGTTGGGGGGGCAGCAGATACGCAGTATTTT
CDR3 protein: CASTPVGGAADTQYF
V gene: TRBV7-2
J gene: TRBJ2-3
clone size: -
D gene: -

CDR3 DNA: TGTGCCAGCAGTGACAGGGATAGTTCAGATACGCAGTATTTT
CDR3 protein: CASSDRDSSDTQYF
V gene: TRBV6-4
J gene: TRBJ2-3
clone size: -
D gene: -

CDR3 DNA: TGTGCCTGGAGGGGGACAGGGAGTGACACTGAAGCTTTCTTT
CDR3 protein: CAWRGTGSDTEAFF
V gene: TRBV30
J gene: TRBJ1-1
clone size: -
D gene: TRBD1

CDR3 DNA: TGTGCCAGCAGTAACCTACAGGGAGGCGAGCAGTACTTC
CDR3 protein: CASSNLQGGEQYF
V gene: TRBV6-6
J gene: TRBJ2-7
clone size: once
D gene: -

CDR3 DNA: TGCGCCACTGGAGCGGGTTCGGCACAAGAGACCCAGTACTTC
CDR3 protein: CATGAGSAQETQYF
V gene: TRBV5-1
J gene: TRBJ2-5
clone size: -
D gene: -

CDR3 DNA: TGTGCCAGCAGCAGGAGGGGGGCGAGGACTGAAGCTTTCTTT
CDR3 protein: CASSRRGARTEAFF
V gene: TRBV9
J gene: TRBJ1-1
clone size: once
D gene: -

CDR3 DNA: TGCGCCAGCAGCCAATCGCGGGGAATCTACGAGCAGTACTTC
CDR3 protein: CASSQSRGIYEQYF
V gene: TRBV4-3
J gene: TRBJ2-7
clone size: -
D gene: -

CDR3 DNA: TGTGCCAGCAGCCAAGCCTTGGGGGGTGGACCTGAAGCTTTCTTT
CDR3 protein: CASSQALGGGPEAFF
V gene: TRBV14
J gene: TRBJ1-1
clone size: -
D gene: -

CDR3 DNA: TGTGCCAGCAGCCGAGTACAGGCGGACCAAGAGACCCAGTACTTC
CDR3 protein: CASSRVQADQETQYF
V gene: TRBV5-6
J gene: TRBJ2-5
clone size: -
D gene: -

CDR3 DNA: TGTGCCAGCAGTTCGACCAGGGGGTACGAGCAGTACTTC
CDR3 protein: CASSSTRGYEQYF
V gene: TRBV27
J gene: TRBJ2-7
clone size: -
D gene: TRBD1

CDR3 DNA: TGTGCCTGGAGTGTTCGGGGCCCCATGGGAGAGACCCAGTACTTC
CDR3 protein: CAWSVRGPMGETQYF
V gene: TRBV30
J gene: TRBJ2-5
clone size: -
D gene: -

CDR3 DNA: TGTGCCAGCAGCCCAAACAAACTAAACACAGATACGCAGTATTTT
CDR3 protein: CASSPNKLNTDTQYF
V gene: TRBV9
J gene: TRBJ2-3
clone size: -
D gene: -

CDR3 DNA: TGTGCCAGCAGCGTAGGGACTGTCAATGAGCAGTTCTTC
CDR3 protein: CASSVGTVNEQFF
V gene: TRBV7-2
J gene: TRBJ2-1
clone size: -
D gene: -